The next 11 T cell receptor beta chains were all read from a single sample in a study of T cell repertoires in cytomegalovirus infection. TCRdb processed the reads anew with MiXCR; each CDR3 protein has one entry. The top ten clones hold roughly 14% of a sample with roughly 800,000 distinct CDR3 sequences, 25% to 30% of them seen once. The antigens for these receptors are not known. Here the sequenced sample was cultured CD8+ T cells from PBMCs, taken from culture after CMV antigen stimulation. Receptor source: a human donor in good health (CMV status not recorded). Some clones in this sample may be carry-over from other donors' samples.

The gene calls are TRBV6-5 and TRBJ2-1, with D possibly matching TRBD1 (6 bases). Trimming removed 6 bases at V and 3 bases at J, with 15 bases between. The germline gives CDR1 MNHEY, CDR2 SVGAGI. The CDR3 spans 15 residues. In DNA, the CDR3 is TGTGCCAGCAGATCCTTTGGGGGCGGCTACAATGAGCAGTTCTTC. Residues: CASRSFGGGYNEQFF.

This clonotype was recorded many times. This chain uses TRBV7-2 with TRBJ2-1; D call uncertain. This CDR3 is built from 14 residues. Germline V gene lookup returns CDR1 SGHTA and CDR2 FQGNSA. Trimming cost V 3 bases and J 4 bases, with 10 bases left between them. The CDR3 is CASSFGPAYNEQFF. CDR3 bases: TGTGCCAGCAGCTTTGGCCCGGCGTACAATGAGCAGTTCTTC.

The chain links TRBV7-2 to TRBJ2-7; D ambiguous. The V gene's germline CDR1 is SGHTA and CDR2 FQGNSA. There are 13 residues in the CDR3. Trimming removed 6 bases from V and 5 bases from J, with 14 bases in between. The CDR3 nucleotides read TGTGCCAGCAGTCCGGGTGTTCGACACGAGCAGTACGTC. Amino acid sequence: CASSPGVRHEQYV.

The rearrangement links TRBV6-2 or TRBV6-3 to TRBJ1-6; 9 positions match TRBD1. Germline lookup yields CDR1 MNHEY and CDR2 SVGEGT. This CDR3 has 15 amino acids. With 6 bases clipped from V and 9 bases from J, the junction kept 9 bases outside the gene matches. The CDR3 DNA reads TGTGCCAGCAGGCCCGGGACAGGGTCTTTTTCACCCCTCCACTTT. It encodes CASRPGTGSFSPLHF.

This clonotype was seen ten or more times. The chain recombines TRBV7-6 with TRBJ1-1; unclear D gene. This CDR3 contains 13 residues. Deletions cut 1 base from V and 1 base from J, with 4 bases between. CDR1 is SGHVS and CDR2 is FNYEAQ in the germline V gene. CDR3 in DNA: TGTGCCAGCAGCTTAGAGGGGAACACTGAAGCTTTCTTT. This encodes CASSLEGNTEAFF.

The V call is TRBV2, the J call TRBJ1-1; 9 bases map to TRBD1. The trim removed 8 bases at V and 0 bases at J, leaving 10 bases unmatched. The CDR3 totals 16 residues. The germline V gene has CDR1 SNHLY and CDR2 FYNNEI. CDR3 bases: TGTGCCAGCTCTGGGACAGGGATCTCGTTGAACACTGAAGCTTTCTTT. It yields the protein CASSGTGISLNTEAFF.

The chain joins TRBV4-1 to TRBJ2-7; unclear D gene. The germline gives CDR1 MGHRA, CDR2 YSYEKL. Trimming pared 0 bases from V and 2 bases from J, leaving 14 bases between. CDR3 length equals 16 residues. CDR3 in DNA: TGCGCCAGCAGCCAAGATAACTGGGAACAAACCTACGAGCAGTACTTC. Amino acids: CASSQDNWEQTYEQYF.

This clonotype was picked up many times. The J gene is TRBJ2-5, the V gene TRBV7-8; tentative D call: TRBD2 (6 bases). CDR3 length: 15 residues. V lost 5 bases, J lost 2 bases, and 15 bases lay in between. CDR1 is SGHVS and CDR2 is FQNEAQ in the germline V gene. The CDR3: CASSKFGTPQETQYF. The CDR3 DNA reads as TGTGCCAGCAGCAAATTCGGGACTCCGCAAGAGACCCAGTACTTC.

V gene TRBV5-4 combines with J gene TRBJ1-5; 8 nucleotides agree with TRBD1. V was clipped by 6 bases and J by 6 bases; unmatched bases: 5. Germline loops: CDR1 SGHNT, CDR2 YYREEE (reference sequence). This CDR3 comprises 13 residues. The CDR3 DNA is TGTGCCAGCACGACAGGGGTAGGTCAGCCCCAGCATTTT. Protein product: CASTTGVGQPQHF. The complete variable domain, with remaining parts taken from reference TRBV5-4 and TRBJ1-5, reads ETGVTQSPTHLIKTRGQQVTLRCSSQSGHNTVSWYQQALGQGPQFIFQYYREEENGRGNFPPRFSGLQFPNYSSELNVNALELDDSALYLCASTTGVGQPQHFGDGTRLSIL.

This chain joins TRBV5-1 and TRBJ1-3, with D uncertain. This CDR3 is built from 20 residues. The germline gives CDR1 SGHRS, CDR2 YFSETQ. V shed 1 base and J shed 2 bases, with 25 bases lying between them. CDR3 sequence (DNA): TGCGCCAGCAGCTTGAGAGGGCAAGGAAGCCGGGAGGCACCTGGAAACACCATATATTTT. This gives the protein CASSLRGQGSREAPGNTIYF.

This clonotype was found once. The chain is built from TRBV27 and TRBJ1-1; TRBD1 is a possible D gene (6 bases). Germline CDR1 and CDR2: MNHEY and SMNVEV (reference sequence). The CDR3 sequence is 15 residues long. Trimming removed 7 bases at V and 0 bases at J, with 15 bases between. This chain's CDR3 is CASTPGGALNTEAFF. CDR3 in DNA: TGTGCCAGCACCCCTGGGGGGGCGTTGAACACTGAAGCTTTCTTT.